The 8 T cell receptor beta chains below were found in one sample sequenced in a study of human T cells and chemical hapten exposure. The time point here: pre-sensitization, week 0. Treatment noted: therapeutic diphenylcyclopropenone sensitization with weekly scalp DPC. MiXCR, applied by TCRdb to the RACE reads, yields one record per CDR3 protein. The table shows 99,000 or so distinct CDR3 sequences, with under 14% occurring only once. This specimen was whole blood, taken in connection with sensitization to the hapten diphenylcyclopropenone (DPC). All receptors come from a woman in her sixties with alopecia areata. Some clones in this sample may be carry-over from other donors' samples.

V and J are TRBV29-1 and TRBJ1-1; 8 bases are a match to TRBD1. CDR3 length: 14 residues. Unmatched junction bases numbered 9, after V lost 6 bases and J lost 3 bases. CDR1 is SQVTM, CDR2 ANQGSEA, per germline. DNA of the CDR3: TGCAGCGTGACACCGGGACAGGTGGACACTGAAGCTTTCTTT. Protein sequence: CSVTPGQVDTEAFF.

This clonotype was detected a few times. The chain combines TRBV13 with TRBJ1-2; D gene ambiguous. Trimming cost V 2 bases and J 4 bases, with 8 bases left between them. This CDR3 is built from 13 residues. CDR1 is PRHDT and CDR2 is FYEKMQ in the germline V gene (reference sequence). CDR3 sequence reads: CASSLPGGYGYTF. CDR3 DNA sequence: TGTGCCAGCAGCTTACCAGGTGGCTATGGCTACACCTTC. The complete variable domain, with remaining parts taken from reference TRBV13 and TRBJ1-2, reads AAGVIQSPRHLIKEKRETATLKCYPIPRHDTVYWYQQGPGQDPQFLISFYEKMQSDKGSIPDRFSAQQFSDYHSELNMSSLELGDSALYFCASSLPGGYGYTFGSGTRLTVV.

In this sample, this clonotype turned up many times. The chain combines TRBV7-2 with TRBJ1-1; the match to TRBD1 covers 7 bases. J gave up 11 bases and V 2 bases, and 11 bases lay outside the gene matches. The CDR3 has 14 residues. Germline CDR1 and CDR2: SGHTA and FQGNSA. CDR3 in amino acids: CASSLYRGTATAFF. CDR3 DNA sequence: TGTGCCAGCAGCTTATACAGGGGAACAGCCACGGCTTTCTTT.

This chain connects TRBV9 to TRBJ2-3; D might be TRBD1 (5 bases). Per germline, CDR1 SGDLS and CDR2 YYNGEE. This CDR3 region has 12 residues. Trimming removed 0 bases at V and 8 bases at J, with 7 bases between. CDR3 loop: CASSVVRGTQYF. The CDR3 DNA follows: TGTGCCAGCAGCGTAGTAAGGGGTACGCAGTATTTT.

This clonotype was counted a few times. The chain's CDR3 is CASSSGTGYEQYF. The CDR3 DNA sequence: TGTGCCAGCAGTTCCGGGACAGGGTACGAGCAGTACTTC. The rearrangement uses TRBV27 and TRBJ2-7; TRBD1 matches 9 bases. Germline lookup yields CDR1 MNHEY and CDR2 SMNVEV (reference sequence). Losses at the gene ends were 4 bases for V and 4 bases for J; bases not matched to a gene: 2. CDR3 length: 13 amino acids.

The rearrangement links TRBV7-2 to TRBJ1-5; 9 bases line up with TRBD1. The CDR3 runs 16 residues. V was pared by 3 bases and J by 5 bases, with 8 bases of the junction left unmatched. The germline CDR1 and CDR2 sequences are SGHTA and FQGNSA. The CDR3 DNA follows: TGTGCCAGCAGCTTTATCGACAGGGGGAGGGATCAGCCCCAGCATTTT. This encodes CASSFIDRGRDQPQHF.

The sample holds a few counts of this clonotype. This chain's CDR3 is CASSDDDSGGHNEQFF. The CDR3 coding sequence is TGTGCCAGCAGTGACGACGATAGCGGGGGGCACAATGAGCAGTTCTTC. This chain connects TRBV6-4 to TRBJ2-1; 10 nucleotides agree with TRBD2. This CDR3 spans 16 amino acids. With 2 bases clipped from V and 5 bases from J, the junction kept 6 bases outside the gene matches. CDR1 is MRHNA and CDR2 is SNTAGT in the germline V gene.

The V gene is TRBV29-1, the J gene TRBJ2-3; TRBD1 or TRBD2 may be the D gene (5 bases each). Germline V gene sequence: CDR1 SQVTM, CDR2 ANQGSEA. Trimming pared 1 base from V and 4 bases from J, leaving 12 bases between. The CDR3 is 14 amino acids. The CDR3 DNA follows: TGCAGCGTTGAAGGTCGGGGCGGAGCAGATACGCAGTATTTT. It codes for CSVEGRGGADTQYF.